These T cell receptor beta chains were read from a single sample in a study of blood T cell repertoires in COVID-19. TCRdb keeps only in-frame clones here, not all; method: immunoSEQ multiplex PCR. The sample has approximately 400,000 clones; more than 75% are singletons. Sequenced: PBMCs or T cells enriched from blood (not recorded which). All receptors come from a man in his thirties or forties who had recovered from COVID-19. Each CDR3 is given with its conserved first and last residue. A D gene is named only where the DNA matches it firmly. A row's size may be missing; if present it is once, few, many or a size class.

size	V	J	D	DNA	CDR3
.	TRBV15	TRBJ2-2	.	TGTGCCACCAGGGGGAAGGGGGCGAACACCGGGGAGCTGTTTTTT	CATRGKGANTGELFF
.	TRBV3-1/TRBV3-2	TRBJ1-1	TRBD1	TGTGCCAGCAGCTCGGGACAGGGCATCAGCGAAGCTTTCTTT	CASSSGQGISEAFF
.	TRBV27	TRBJ1-2	.	TGTGCCAGCAGTTTCGGAGGATACCTCCAGTATGGCTACACCTTC	CASSFGGYLQYGYTF
.	TRBV5-1	TRBJ1-6	TRBD1	TGCGCCAGCAGCACGGACAGGGAGGTCTCACCCCTCCACTTT	CASSTDREVSPLHF
.	TRBV6-1	TRBJ1-5	.	TGTGCCAGCAGTGAAATGATCGGAGGTAACAATCAGCCCCAGCATTTT	CASSEMIGGNNQPQHF
.	TRBV3-1/TRBV3-2	TRBJ1-6	TRBD1	TGTGCCAGCAGGAACGCCCGGACAGGGATTCAATATTCACCCCTCCACTTT	CASRNARTGIQYSPLHF
.	TRBV6-5	TRBJ1-2	.	TGTGCCAGCAGTTTGCAGGGAATCGATGGCTACACCTTC	CASSLQGIDGYTF
.	TRBV27	TRBJ1-1	.	TGTGCCAGCAGTTTTGCAGGCCCGAACACTGAAGCTTTCTTT	CASSFAGPNTEAFF
few	TRBV27	TRBJ1-1	TRBD1	TGTGCCAGCAGTCCAGACAGGGGGCTTGAAGCTTTCTTT	CASSPDRGLEAFF
.	TRBV30	TRBJ1-2	TRBD1	TGTGCCTGGAGCGCAGGGGGTGGCTACACCTTC	CAWSAGGGYTF
.	TRBV15	TRBJ1-3	.	TGTGCCACCGGCCTCAGCTCTGGAAACACCATATATTTT	CATGLSSGNTIYF
.	TRBV19	TRBJ2-3	.	TGTGCCAGTAGTCACAGAAGCCCCACAGATACGCAGTATTTT	CASSHRSPTDTQYF
few	TRBV6-5	TRBJ1-1	.	TGTGCCAGCAGTTACACAAAGAACACTGAAGCTTTCTTT	CASSYTKNTEAFF
few	TRBV6-1	TRBJ1-6	.	TGTGCCAGCAGTGAGAGGCAGCGAGATTATTCACCCCTCCACTTT	CASSERQRDYSPLHF
.	TRBV4-2	TRBJ1-5	.	TGTGCCAGCAGCCAAGAGGGGCATAGCAATCAGCCCCAGCATTTT	CASSQEGHSNQPQHF
.	TRBV4-1	TRBJ1-1	.	TGCGCCAGCAGCCAAGAGGTTTCAAGACTGTGGGCTTTCTTT	CASSQEVSRLWAFF
once	TRBV18	TRBJ2-1	TRBD1	TGTGCCAGCTCACCACCGACAGGGGGCAATGAGCAGTTCTTC	CASSPPTGGNEQFF
few	TRBV10-2	TRBJ2-3	.	TGCGCCAGCAGTGGGCCAGGGGTAGATACGCAGTATTTT	CASSGPGVDTQYF
.	TRBV6-4	TRBJ2-2	TRBD2	TGTGCCAGCAGTGCCACGGGGGGGCAAAACACCGGGGAGCTGTTTTTT	CASSATGGQNTGELFF
.	TRBV5-4	TRBJ1-2	TRBD1	TGTGCCAGCAGCCGATACCAGACAGGGGGCGGGAACTATGGCTACACCTTC	CASSRYQTGGGNYGYTF
.	TRBV6-5	TRBJ1-1	.	TGTGCCAGCAGTTTGGCATTTGCCCCTTTGAACACTGAAGCTTTCTTT	CASSLAFAPLNTEAFF
.	TRBV30	TRBJ1-4	TRBD1	TGTGCCTGGGGGACAGGGACGATTGAAAAACTGTTTTTT	CAWGTGTIEKLFF
.	TRBV14	TRBJ1-4	TRBD1	TGTGCCAGCAGCCAAGAGGACAGGTACCCGATTGGAGAACTGTTTTTT	CASSQEDRYPIGELFF
.	TRBV5-6	TRBJ2-1	.	TGTGCCAGCAGCTTGGGCGGATACTACAATGAGCAGTTCTTC	CASSLGGYYNEQFF
.	TRBV3-1/TRBV3-2	TRBJ2-1	TRBD1	TGTGCCAGCAGCCAAATACCAAAAGGGACAGCGGACAATGAGCAGTTCTTC	CASSQIPKGTADNEQFF
.	TRBV7-9	TRBJ1-1	.	TGTGCCAGCAGCTTAAACAACTATATGAACACTGAAGCTTTCTTT	CASSLNNYMNTEAFF
.	TRBV3-1/TRBV3-2	TRBJ2-3	.	TGTGCCAGCAGCCAAGATCCTCGTACAGATACGCAGTATTTT	CASSQDPRTDTQYF
.	TRBV13	TRBJ1-1	.	TGTGCCAGCAGCTTAGTTCTGGGCCATATGAACACTGAAGCTTTCTTT	CASSLVLGHMNTEAFF
.	TRBV27	TRBJ1-1	.	TGTGCCAGCAGAAATAGCAGGAACACTGAAGCTTTCTTT	CASRNSRNTEAFF
.	TRBV5-6	TRBJ1-3	TRBD1	TGTGCCAGCAGCTTGGAGGGCAGGGGGCTTGAAGGAAACACCATATATTTT	CASSLEGRGLEGNTIYF
.	TRBV4-1	TRBJ1-4	TRBD1	TGCGCCAGCAGCCCTGGAACAGGGGCCGGCAATGAAAAACTGTTTTTT	CASSPGTGAGNEKLFF
.	TRBV27	TRBJ1-2	.	TGTGCCAGCAGTTTATCGACGGGACTCCTAGGGGGCTACACCTTC	CASSLSTGLLGGYTF
.	TRBV6-1	TRBJ1-5	.	TGTGCCAGCAGTGACGCACAGGGTTGGGGGCAGCCCCAGCATTTT	CASSDAQGWGQPQHF
.	TRBV7-9	TRBJ2-1	TRBD2	TGTGCCAGCAGCTGGACTAGCGGGAAGAACAATGAGCAGTTCTTC	CASSWTSGKNNEQFF
.	TRBV7-2	TRBJ1-4	.	TGTGCCAGCAGCCAGTCAGTGAATGAAAAACTGTTTTTT	CASSQSVNEKLFF
.	TRBV19	TRBJ1-6	TRBD1	TGTGCCAGTAGTATAGGCTCAGGGGGGAATTCACCCCTCCACTTT	CASSIGSGGNSPLHF
.	TRBV7-2	TRBJ2-5	.	TGTGCCAGCAGCTTTCGGGGAGAGACCCAGTACTTC	CASSFRGETQYF
few	TRBV9	TRBJ1-3	.	TGTGCCAGCAGCGTAGGGGGAGTCTCTGGAAACACCATATATTTT	CASSVGGVSGNTIYF
.	TRBV10-3	TRBJ1-2	.	TGTGCCATCATGGGGGGATATGGCTACACCTTC	CAIMGGYGYTF